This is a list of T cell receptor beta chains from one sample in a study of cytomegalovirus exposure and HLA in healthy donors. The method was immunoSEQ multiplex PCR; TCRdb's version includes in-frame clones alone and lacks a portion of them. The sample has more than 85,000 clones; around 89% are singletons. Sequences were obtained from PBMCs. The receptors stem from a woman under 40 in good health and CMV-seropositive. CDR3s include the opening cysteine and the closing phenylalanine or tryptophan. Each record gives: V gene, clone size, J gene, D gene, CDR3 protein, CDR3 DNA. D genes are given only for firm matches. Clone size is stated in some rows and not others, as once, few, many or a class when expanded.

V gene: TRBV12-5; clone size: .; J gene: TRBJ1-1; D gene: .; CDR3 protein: CASGSFPQGEAFF; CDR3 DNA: TGTGCTAGTGGTTCATTCCCGCAGGGTGAAGCTTTCTTT
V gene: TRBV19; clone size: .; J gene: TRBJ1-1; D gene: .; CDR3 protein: CATTENTEAFF; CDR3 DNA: TGTGCCACCACAGAGAACACTGAAGCTTTCTTT
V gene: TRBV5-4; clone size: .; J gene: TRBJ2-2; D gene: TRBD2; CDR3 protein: CASSSLAGGPGELFF; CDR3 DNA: TGTGCCAGCAGCTCACTAGCGGGAGGGCCCGGGGAGCTGTTTTTT
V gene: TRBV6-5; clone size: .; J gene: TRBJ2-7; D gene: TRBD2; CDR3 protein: CASSIVAGDYEQYF; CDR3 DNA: TGTGCCAGCAGTATTGTAGCGGGAGACTACGAGCAGTACTTC
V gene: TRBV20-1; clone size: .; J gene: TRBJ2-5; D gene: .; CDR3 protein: CSALRQETQYF; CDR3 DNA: TGCAGTGCTCTCAGACAAGAGACCCAGTACTTC
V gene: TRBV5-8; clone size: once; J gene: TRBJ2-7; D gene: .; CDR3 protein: CASSLWDTSYEQYF; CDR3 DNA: TGTGCCAGCAGCCTCTGGGACACATCCTACGAGCAGTACTTC
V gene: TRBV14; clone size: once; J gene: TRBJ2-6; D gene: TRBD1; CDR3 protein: CASSQDVQGVRLISGANVLTF; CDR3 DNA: TGTGCCAGCAGCCAAGACGTACAGGGGGTACGACTAATCTCTGGGGCCAACGTCCTGACTTTC
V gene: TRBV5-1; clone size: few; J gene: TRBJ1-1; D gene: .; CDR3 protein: CASSATGSEAFF; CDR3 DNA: TGCGCCAGCAGCGCCACAGGGTCAGAAGCTTTCTTT
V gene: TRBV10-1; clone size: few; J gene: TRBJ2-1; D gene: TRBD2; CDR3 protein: CASSESAGERTEQFF; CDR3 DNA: TGCGCCAGCAGTGAGTCTGCGGGAGAGCGTACTGAGCAGTTCTTC
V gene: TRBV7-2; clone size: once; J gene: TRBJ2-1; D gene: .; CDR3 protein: CASSPSGFSYNEQFF; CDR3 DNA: TGTGCCAGCAGCCCGAGCGGATTCTCCTACAATGAGCAGTTCTTC
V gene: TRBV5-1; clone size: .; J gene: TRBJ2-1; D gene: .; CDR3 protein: CASSSYPNEQFF; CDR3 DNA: TGCGCCAGCAGCTCCTATCCCAATGAGCAGTTCTTC